This TCR beta chain was sequenced for a study of shared clonotypes between healthy human individuals. Generated by immunoSEQ multiplex PCR, the TCRdb table keeps only in-frame clones and is missing some. The table has approximately 1.4 million clones, 95% to 99% seen once. The CDR3 sequence is 16 residues long. Per germline, CDR1 MNHNY and CDR2 SVGAGI (reference sequence). V shed 8 bases, J shed 4 bases, and the junction held 14 bases outside the gene matches. The chain links TRBV6-6 to TRBJ2-5; 9 bases are a match to TRBD2. The source material was naive CD4+ T cells sorted from blood. Subset described: CD45RA+ positively selected. The clonotype comes from a man aged 30 to 45 in good health. The CDR3 DNA reads as TGTGCCAGCCGTAGCGGGAGTTCGGTTGGGTTAGAGACCCAGTACTTC. Translating it yields CASRSGSSVGLETQYF.